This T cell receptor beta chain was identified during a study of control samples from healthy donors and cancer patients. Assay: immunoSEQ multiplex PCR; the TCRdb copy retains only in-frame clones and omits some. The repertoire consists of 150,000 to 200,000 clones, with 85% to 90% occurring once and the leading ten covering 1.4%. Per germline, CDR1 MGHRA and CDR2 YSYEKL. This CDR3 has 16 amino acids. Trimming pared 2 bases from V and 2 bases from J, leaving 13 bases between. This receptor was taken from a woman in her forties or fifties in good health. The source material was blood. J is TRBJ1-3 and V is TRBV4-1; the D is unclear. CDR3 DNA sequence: TGCGCCAGCAGCCAAAGGTCCCCCAATGCTGGAAACACCATATATTTT. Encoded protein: CASSQRSPNAGNTIYF.